This T cell receptor beta chain was observed in a study of shared clonotypes between healthy human individuals. Notes on the study in general: Apart from blood, nothing was sampled; tissue repertoires likely differ.

The germline V gene encodes CDR1 SQVTM and CDR2 ANQGSEA. The CDR3 extends over 13 amino acids. Trimming removed 2 bases at V and 2 bases at J, with 9 bases between. Using immunoSEQ multiplex PCR, the repertoire was profiled, and TCRdb retains in-frame clones only, with some absent. The profile covers roughly 410,000 clones, with about 96% appearing a single time and around 0.29% taken by the ten largest. Of note for this clone: What it binds is not known.

The chain uses TRBV29-1 and TRBJ1-1; D gene uncertain. The sequence was collected from a man younger than 45 in good health. Sequenced: memory CD8+ T cells sorted from blood. Subset here: CD45RO+ cells pooled with CCR7-negative TemRA cells. The CDR3 nucleotides read TGCAGCGTTGAACCCAGCTTAAACACTGAAGCTTTCTTT. Protein product: CSVEPSLNTEAFF. Drawing the rest from reference TRBV29-1 and TRBJ1-1, the complete variable domain is SAVISQKPSRDICQRGTSLTIQCQVDSQVTMMFWYRQQPGQSLTLIATANQGSEATYESGFVIDKFPISRPNLTFSTLTVSNMSPEDSSIYLCSVEPSLNTEAFFGQGTRLTVV.